Described below is a single T cell receptor beta chain sequence and its context. No antigen is known for it. Sorting based on CD45RO/CCR7/CD25/CD127/CD95/CD27 separated CD4+ naive, central memory, regulatory and stem cell-like memory cells. This specimen belongs to a study of beta chain features in type 1 diabetes. Study-wide findings and caveats: Researchers report that Type 1 diabetes patients had moderately but significantly shorter TCRB CDR3s across all four CD4+ subsets. Patients' naive, central memory and Treg TCRB repertoires seemed closer to one another than those of healthy donors. When VDJ junctions were examined, type 1 diabetes patients showed fewer insertions and more deletions.

Sequenced material consisted of expressed TCRB transcripts (all of the isolated RNA was reverse transcribed). Deep immunoSEQ sequencing covered naive, central memory and regulatory T cell samples. TCRdb's copy holds only in-frame clones and misses some; the assay was immunoSEQ multiplex PCR. The data contain 300,000 to 450,000 clones, around 10% of them seen just once; the ten biggest clones take up about 0.64%. The sample was central memory CD4+ T cells from blood. The TCR originated in a man younger than 45 with type 1 diabetes.

CDR3 nucleotide sequence: TGTGCCAGTAGTACACAGGGTTTCCAGCCCCAGCATTTT. Protein sequence: CASSTQGFQPQHF. V gene TRBV19 combines with J gene TRBJ1-5, with TRBD1 as a possible D gene (6 bases). V was shortened by 4 bases and J by 7 bases, with 11 bases between the two germline ends. Germline values: CDR1 LNHDA, CDR2 SQIVND (reference sequence). The CDR3 is 13 residues long.